The 16 T cell receptor beta chains in this list originate from one sample, sequenced in a study of cytotoxic CD8 clonotypes in ibrutinib-treated CLL. Data came from immunoSEQ multiplex PCR; TCRdb stores just in-frame clones and leaves some out. The sample has around 140,000 clones; 76% are singletons. The sequences come from PBMCs, collected after 24 months of ibrutinib treatment. Receptors were obtained from a human donor with chronic lymphocytic leukemia.

V is TRBV30 and J is TRBJ2-4, with D perhaps assigned TRBD1 or TRBD2 (6 bases each). CDR3 length equals 14 residues. Germline-derived CDR1 and CDR2 are GTSNPN and SVGIG (reference sequence). The germline V and J ends were trimmed by 4 bases and 3 bases, with 13 bases remaining between them. CDR3 in amino acids: CAWIGGLDKNIQYF. DNA for the CDR3: TGTGCCTGGATTGGGGGGCTAGACAAAAACATTCAGTACTTC.

This clone was picked up one time. V usage is TRBV28 and J usage is TRBJ1-2, with 8 bases matching TRBD1. This CDR3 region has 15 residues. The V and J ends lost 5 bases and 2 bases, in that order; junction bases with no gene match: 7. CDR1 MDHEN and CDR2 SYDVKM come from the germline V gene. The CDR3 DNA reads TGTGCCAGCAGTCCAGCAGGGGGCACCAACTATGGCTACACCTTC. Its translation is CASSPAGGTNYGYTF.

V gene TRBV19 combines with J gene TRBJ1-5; tentative D call: TRBD1 (5 bases). Germline CDR1 is LNHDA and CDR2 is SQIVND (reference sequence). This CDR3 has 15 residues. Between the trimmed V and J ends, which lost 7 bases and 7 bases, there was a span of 20 bases. The CDR3 loop is CASTPRGSGRQPQHF. In DNA form, the CDR3 reads TGTGCCAGTACCCCCCGGGGGTCGGGTAGGCAGCCCCAGCATTTT.

The chain joins TRBV28 to TRBJ1-4; 7 bases are shared with TRBD1. The CDR3 sequence is 13 residues long. Trimming removed 10 bases from V and 5 bases from J; junction bases left unmatched: 7. The germline gives CDR1 MDHEN, CDR2 SYDVKM. CDR3 nucleotide sequence: TGTGCCACAGGGGGGAGCCTCAATGAAAAACTGTTTTTT. It encodes CATGGSLNEKLFF.

For the CDR3, the DNA is TGTGCCAGCAGTTACGGGGGGGGGCTTGGCTACACCTTC. Protein product: CASSYGGGLGYTF. The chain employs TRBV6-5 and TRBJ1-2, with a possible D match to TRBD1 (6 bases). The CDR3 has 13 amino acids. Germline CDR1 reads MNHEY; CDR2 reads SVGAGI. V was cut by 2 bases and J by 7 bases, with 11 bases left in between.

This chain connects TRBV19 to TRBJ1-1, with 9 nucleotides matching TRBD1. The CDR3 is 15 residues long. The V gene's germline CDR1 is LNHDA and CDR2 SQIVND (reference sequence). J was trimmed by 11 bases and V by 4 bases; bases with no gene match: 14. This CDR3 is CASSTGQGSGKLAFF. The CDR3 nucleotides read TGTGCCAGTAGTACAGGACAGGGGAGCGGGAAACTGGCTTTCTTT.

The chain combines TRBV5-1 with TRBJ2-5; TRBD2 matches 14 bases. Germline lookup yields CDR1 SGHRS and CDR2 YFSETQ. This CDR3 region has 17 residues. The V and J ends lost 9 bases and 2 bases, in that order; junction bases with no gene match: 12. CDR3: CATRGLAGGTQQETQYF. The CDR3 DNA reads TGCGCCACCCGCGGACTAGCGGGGGGCACCCAACAAGAGACCCAGTACTTC.

The chain joins TRBV5-1 to TRBJ1-4; D gene unclear. Germline V CDR1 and CDR2: SGHRS, YFSETQ. The CDR3 totals 14 residues. The V end was cut by 6 bases, the J end by 5 bases, with 14 bases between. The CDR3 bases are TGCGCCAGCACCCCCGGGTTAGGCAATGAAAAACTGTTTTTT. Translation: CASTPGLGNEKLFF.

V is TRBV5-3 and J is TRBJ1-4, with 8 bases fitting TRBD1. TRBV5-3 is known as an ORF, though its function is uncertain. This CDR3 has 16 residues. V dropped 5 bases and J dropped 6; count of bases not matched to a gene: 12. The chain's CDR3 is CARSSSPYRGDEKLFF. CDR3 in DNA: TGTGCCAGAAGTTCTTCCCCGTACAGGGGGGATGAAAAACTGTTTTTT.

V and J are TRBV7-6 and TRBJ2-7, with D perhaps TRBD1 (6 bases). The ends were cut back, 4 bases at V and 2 bases at J, with 18 bases in the middle. Germline V CDR1 and CDR2: SGHVS, FNYEAQ. This CDR3 is 16 amino acids long. CDR3 in DNA: TGTGCCAGCAGCTCCGTACCTTGGGGGCCGGCCTACGAGCAGTACTTC. This translates into CASSSVPWGPAYEQYF.

This chain joins TRBV4-2 and TRBJ2-3, with 10 bases matching TRBD1. J was trimmed by 2 bases and V by 0 bases; bases with no gene match: 5. Germline V gene sequence: CDR1 LGHNA, CDR2 YNFKEQ. The CDR3 runs to 17 residues. Here the CDR3 DNA reads TGTGCCAGCAGCCAAGACCGGACAGGGGGTTCCACAGATACGCAGTATTTT. Its protein product is CASSQDRTGGSTDTQYF.

The gene calls are TRBV10-3 and TRBJ1-6; 9 positions agree with TRBD1. This CDR3 is built from 12 residues. Germline V lookup: CDR1 ENHRY, CDR2 SYGVKD. The trim removed 11 bases at V and 8 bases at J, leaving 4 bases unmatched. In nucleotides, the CDR3 is TGTGCCTCCCGGACAGGGGATTCACCCCTCCACTTT. Translated: CASRTGDSPLHF.

The rearrangement links TRBV6-6 to TRBJ2-7; D is possibly TRBD2 (6 bases). Germline-derived CDR1 and CDR2 are MNHNY and SVGAGI (reference sequence). The CDR3 length is 14 residues. Trimming stripped 4 bases from V and 2 bases from J, with 12 bases between. The CDR3 DNA is TGTGCCAGCAGTTGGCGGGAACCCACCTACGAGCAGTACTTC. Translating it yields CASSWREPTYEQYF.

This clone occurred a few times. J is TRBJ2-2 and V is TRBV5-1, with D tentatively TRBD1 (5 bases). Germline V CDR1 and CDR2: SGHRS, YFSETQ. Trimming took 9 bases from V and 4 from J, leaving 19 bases between them. The CDR3 has 15 residues. This CDR3 reads CATSDTLGATGELFF. CDR3 nucleotide sequence: TGCGCCACCTCGGACACCCTGGGTGCCACCGGGGAGCTGTTTTTT.

This clone was counted once. The rearrangement uses TRBV7-2 and TRBJ2-2, with TRBD2 identical over 7 bases. Germline V gives CDR1 SGHTA, CDR2 FQGNSA. Trimming at V came to 1 base and at J to 7 bases, leaving 3 bases not matched to a gene. The CDR3 runs to 14 residues. This CDR3 reads CASSLVPGGGELFF. The CDR3 DNA is TGTGCCAGCAGCTTAGTCCCGGGAGGCGGGGAGCTGTTTTTT.

This clone was seen just once. Different DNA sequences within this sample yield the same CDR3. The chain recombines TRBV19 with TRBJ1-1; D unresolved. CDR3 size: 13 residues. CDR1 is LNHDA and CDR2 is SQIVND in the germline V gene (reference sequence). Trimming stripped 2 bases from V and 0 bases from J, with 4 bases between. CDR3: CASSITVNTEAFF. The CDR3 bases are TGTGCCAGTAGTATAACGGTGAACACTGAAGCTTTCTTT.